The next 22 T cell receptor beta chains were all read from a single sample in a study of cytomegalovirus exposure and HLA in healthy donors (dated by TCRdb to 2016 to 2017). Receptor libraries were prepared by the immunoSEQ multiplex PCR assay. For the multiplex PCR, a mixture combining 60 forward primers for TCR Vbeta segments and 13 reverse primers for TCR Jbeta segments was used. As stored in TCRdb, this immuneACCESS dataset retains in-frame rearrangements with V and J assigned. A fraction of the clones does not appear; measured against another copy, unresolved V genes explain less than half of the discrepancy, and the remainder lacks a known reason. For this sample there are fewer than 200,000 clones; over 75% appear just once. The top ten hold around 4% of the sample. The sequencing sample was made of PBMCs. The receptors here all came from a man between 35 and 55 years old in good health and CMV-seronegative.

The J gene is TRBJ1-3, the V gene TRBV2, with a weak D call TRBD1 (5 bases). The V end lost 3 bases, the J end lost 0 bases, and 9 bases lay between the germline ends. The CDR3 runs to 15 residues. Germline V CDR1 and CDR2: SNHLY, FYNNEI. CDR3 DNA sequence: TGTGCCAGCAGTGAGGGGCGAAGCTCTGGAAACACCATATATTTT. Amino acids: CASSEGRSSGNTIYF.

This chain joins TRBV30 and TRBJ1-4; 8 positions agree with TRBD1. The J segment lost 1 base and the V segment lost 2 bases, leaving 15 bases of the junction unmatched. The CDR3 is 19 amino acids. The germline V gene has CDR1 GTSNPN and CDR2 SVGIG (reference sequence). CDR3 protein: CAWSPWDRKVEETNEKLFF. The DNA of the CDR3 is TGTGCCTGGAGTCCTTGGGACAGGAAGGTTGAAGAAACTAATGAAAAACTGTTTTTT.

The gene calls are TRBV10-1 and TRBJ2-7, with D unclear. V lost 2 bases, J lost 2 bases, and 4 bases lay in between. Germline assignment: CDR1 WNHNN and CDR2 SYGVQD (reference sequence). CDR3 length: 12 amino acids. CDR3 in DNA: TGCGCCAGCAGTGAGACACCCTACGAGCAGTACTTC. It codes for CASSETPYEQYF.

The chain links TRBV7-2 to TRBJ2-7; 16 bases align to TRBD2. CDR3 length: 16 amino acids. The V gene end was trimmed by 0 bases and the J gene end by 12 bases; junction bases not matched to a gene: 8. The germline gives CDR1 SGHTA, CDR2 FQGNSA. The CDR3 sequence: CASSLASGLAGGRWYF. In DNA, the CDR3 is TGTGCCAGCAGCTTAGCGTCGGGACTAGCGGGGGGGCGGTGGTACTTC.

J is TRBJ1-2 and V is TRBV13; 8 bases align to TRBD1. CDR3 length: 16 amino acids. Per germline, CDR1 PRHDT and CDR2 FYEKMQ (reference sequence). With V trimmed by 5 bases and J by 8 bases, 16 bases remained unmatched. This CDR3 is CASSPRDRPLWGGYTF. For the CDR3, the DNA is TGTGCCAGCAGCCCCCGGGACAGGCCCCTTTGGGGAGGCTACACCTTC.

The CDR3 reads CASSQVTEFYGYTF. The CDR3 DNA reads as TGCGCCAGCAGCCAAGTAACGGAGTTCTATGGCTACACCTTC. This rearrangement joins TRBV4-1 to TRBJ1-2; D unresolved. CDR3 length: 14 residues. The germline V gene has CDR1 MGHRA and CDR2 YSYEKL. Trimming left V 1 base short and J 4 bases short, with 10 bases between.

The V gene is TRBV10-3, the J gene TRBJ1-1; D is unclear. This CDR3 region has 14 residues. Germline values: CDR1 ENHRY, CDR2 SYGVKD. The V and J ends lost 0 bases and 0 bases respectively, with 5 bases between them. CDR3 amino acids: CAISESGVNTEAFF. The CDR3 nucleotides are TGTGCCATCAGTGAGTCCGGAGTGAACACTGAAGCTTTCTTT.

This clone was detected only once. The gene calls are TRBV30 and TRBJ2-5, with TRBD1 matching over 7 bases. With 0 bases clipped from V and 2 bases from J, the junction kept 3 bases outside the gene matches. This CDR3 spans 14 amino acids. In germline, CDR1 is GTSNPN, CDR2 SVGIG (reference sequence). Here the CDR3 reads CAWSVGGRQETQYF. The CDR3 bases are TGTGCCTGGAGTGTAGGGGGCAGACAAGAGACCCAGTACTTC.

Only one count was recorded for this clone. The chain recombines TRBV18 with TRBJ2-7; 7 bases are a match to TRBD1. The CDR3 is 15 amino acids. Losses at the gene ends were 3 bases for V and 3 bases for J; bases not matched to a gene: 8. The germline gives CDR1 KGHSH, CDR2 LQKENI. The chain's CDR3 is CASSPPGTASYEQYF. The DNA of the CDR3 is TGTGCCAGCTCACCCCCCGGGACAGCAAGCTACGAGCAGTACTTC. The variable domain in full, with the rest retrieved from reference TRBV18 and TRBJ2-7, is NAGVMQNPRHLVRRRGQEARLRCSPMKGHSHVYWYRQLPEEGLKFMVYLQKENIIDESGMPKERFSAEFPKEGPSILRIQQVVRGDSAAYFCASSPPGTASYEQYFGPGTRLTVT.

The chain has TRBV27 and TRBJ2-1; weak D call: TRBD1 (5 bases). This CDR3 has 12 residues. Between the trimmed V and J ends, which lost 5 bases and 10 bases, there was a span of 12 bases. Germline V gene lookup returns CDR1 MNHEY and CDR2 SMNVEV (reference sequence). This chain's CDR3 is CASSPQGEEQFF. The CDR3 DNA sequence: TGTGCCAGCAGTCCCCAGGGTGAGGAGCAGTTCTTC.

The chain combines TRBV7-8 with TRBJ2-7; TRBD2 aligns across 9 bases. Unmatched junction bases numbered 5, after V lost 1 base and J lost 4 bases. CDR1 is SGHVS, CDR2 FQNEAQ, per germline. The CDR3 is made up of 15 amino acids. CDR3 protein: CASSLGGSGRYEQYF. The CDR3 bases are TGTGCCAGCAGCTTAGGTGGTAGCGGGAGATACGAGCAGTACTTC.

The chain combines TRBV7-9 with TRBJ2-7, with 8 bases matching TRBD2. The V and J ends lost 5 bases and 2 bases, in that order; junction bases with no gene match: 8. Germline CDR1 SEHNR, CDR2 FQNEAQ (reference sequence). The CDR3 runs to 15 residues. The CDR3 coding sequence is TGTGCCAGCAGCCGCGGGGGGCCCCTTACCTACGAGCAGTACTTC. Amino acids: CASSRGGPLTYEQYF.

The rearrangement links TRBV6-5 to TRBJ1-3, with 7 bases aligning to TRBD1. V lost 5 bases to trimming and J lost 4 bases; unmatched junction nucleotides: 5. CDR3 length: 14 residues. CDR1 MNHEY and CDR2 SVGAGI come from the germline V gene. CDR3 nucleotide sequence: TGTGCCAGCAGTGCGGGGACAGTAGGAAACACCATATATTTT. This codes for CASSAGTVGNTIYF.

As DNA, the CDR3 is TGCGCCAGCTGGAAGCACAGGGGTTGCTTCATCCCCGGGGAGCTGTTTTTT. This gives the protein CASWKHRGCFIPGELFF. The V call is TRBV23-1, the J call TRBJ2-2; the match to TRBD1 covers 7 bases. Being an ORF, TRBV23-1 has a function that is uncertain. The CDR3 covers 17 residues. With 8 bases clipped from V and 6 bases from J, the junction kept 18 bases outside the gene matches.

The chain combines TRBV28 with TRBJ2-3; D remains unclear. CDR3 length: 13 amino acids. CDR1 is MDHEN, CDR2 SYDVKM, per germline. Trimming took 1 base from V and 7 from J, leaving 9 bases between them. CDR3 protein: CASSLYAIYTQYF. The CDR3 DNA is TGTGCCAGCAGTTTATACGCGATATATACGCAGTATTTT.

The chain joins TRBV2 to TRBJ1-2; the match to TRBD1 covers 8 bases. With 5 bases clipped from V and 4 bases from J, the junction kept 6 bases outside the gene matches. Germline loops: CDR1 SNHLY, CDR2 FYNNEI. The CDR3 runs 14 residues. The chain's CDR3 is CASSNLGQGYGYTF. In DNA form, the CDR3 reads TGTGCCAGCAGTAACCTTGGACAGGGCTATGGCTACACCTTC.

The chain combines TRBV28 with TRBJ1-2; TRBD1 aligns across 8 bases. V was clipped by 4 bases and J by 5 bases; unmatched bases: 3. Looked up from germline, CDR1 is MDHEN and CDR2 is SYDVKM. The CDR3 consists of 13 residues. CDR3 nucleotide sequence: TGTGCCAGCAGTTCAACAGGGGGTTATGGCTACACCTTC. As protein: CASSSTGGYGYTF.

The CDR3 reads CSVEGQEDYNEQFF. The CDR3 coding sequence is TGCAGCGTTGAAGGTCAGGAAGATTACAATGAGCAGTTCTTC. The V gene is TRBV29-1, the J gene TRBJ2-1; no clear D. Trimming removed 1 base from V and 4 bases from J, with 11 bases in between. The CDR3 contains 14 residues. CDR1 SQVTM and CDR2 ANQGSEA come from the germline V gene.

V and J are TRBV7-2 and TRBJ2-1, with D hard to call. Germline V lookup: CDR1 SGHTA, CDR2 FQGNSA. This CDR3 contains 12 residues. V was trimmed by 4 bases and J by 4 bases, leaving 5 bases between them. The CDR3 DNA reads TGTGCCAGCAGCTCCCCGTACAATGAGCAGTTCTTC. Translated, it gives CASSSPYNEQFF.

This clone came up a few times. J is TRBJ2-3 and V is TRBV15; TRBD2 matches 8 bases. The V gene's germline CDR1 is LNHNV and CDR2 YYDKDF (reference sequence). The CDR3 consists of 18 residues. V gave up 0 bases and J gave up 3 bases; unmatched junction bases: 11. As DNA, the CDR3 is TGTGCCACCAGCAGAGAGCCCTTTTTCGGGGGGGGTACAGATACGCAGTATTTT. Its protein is CATSREPFFGGGTDTQYF. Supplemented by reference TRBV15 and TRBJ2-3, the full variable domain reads DAMVIQNPRYQVTQFGKPVTLSCSQTLNHNVMYWYQQKSSQAPKLLFHYYDKDFNNEADTPDNFQSRRPNTSFCFLDIRSPGLGDTAMYLCATSREPFFGGGTDTQYFGPGTRLTVL.

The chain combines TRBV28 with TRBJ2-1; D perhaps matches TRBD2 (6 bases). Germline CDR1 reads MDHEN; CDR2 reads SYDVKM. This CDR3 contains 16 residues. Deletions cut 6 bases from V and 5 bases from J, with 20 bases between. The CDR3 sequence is CASSIRGGQIHNEQFF. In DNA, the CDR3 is TGTGCCAGCAGCATCCGCGGAGGGCAGATCCACAATGAGCAGTTCTTC. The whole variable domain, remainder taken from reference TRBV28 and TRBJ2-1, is DVKVTQSSRYLVKRTGEKVFLECVQDMDHENMFWYRQDPGLGLRLIYFSYDVKMKEKGDIPEGYSVSREKKERFSLILESASTNQTSMYLCASSIRGGQIHNEQFFGPGTRLTVL.

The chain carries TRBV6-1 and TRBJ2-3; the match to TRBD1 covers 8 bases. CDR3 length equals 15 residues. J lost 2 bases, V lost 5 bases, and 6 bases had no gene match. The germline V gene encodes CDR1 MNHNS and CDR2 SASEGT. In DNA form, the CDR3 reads TGTGCCAGCAGTCCGACAGGGGCCATCACAGATACGCAGTATTTT. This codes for CASSPTGAITDTQYF.